This record covers a single T cell receptor (beta chain). What antigen it recognizes has not been identified. Base-call qualities are not available, and no considerably larger clone is one nucleotide away. In the paper's terms, the time point label means: about 28 days (+/-7) after the second vaccine dose. AZD1222 recipients with second doses at about 4 weeks or about 12 weeks were pooled, because spike-specific TCR depth and breadth did not differ between schedules. Vaccinee samples were obtained from the UK trials COV001 and COV002, which included a single-blind randomized controlled phase 2/3 trial of AZD1222 (ChAdOx1 nCoV-19) in healthy adults. For TCRbeta chain sequencing, PBMC samples were collected from trial participants at day 0 and at day 28 after the second dose. The data originate from a study of T cell responses to AZD1222 COVID-19 vaccine (dated by TCRdb to the early 2020s). Looking at the study overall: A total of under 250 trial participants underwent TCR sequencing, of whom nearly 210 had received two doses of AZD1222 and roughly 26 had received two doses of the MenACWY control vaccine. Trial participants were enrolled by age into subgroups of 18-55, 56-69 and 70-plus years, and roughly 150, 30 and 60 TCR-sequenced participants, respectively, were included in these subgroups. Results the study describes overall, beyond this receptor: The 56-69-year group was small, and its depth increase did not reach significance, likely because of low power. Vaccine-associated CD4 TCRs spanned the whole spike protein, with dominant responses in regions 160-218 and 743-854. Only six AZD1222 recipients were SARS-CoV-2 seropositive at baseline, limiting conclusions about previously exposed vaccinees. Because no day 14 peak-response samples were available, repertoires were characterized only after the peak T cell response. Reportedly, close to half of the unique spike-specific TCRs recognized epitopes lying outside the regions that are mutated in the B.1.351 and B.1.1.7 variants. A significant rise in spike-specific TCR breadth and depth was observed after two AZD1222 doses relative to day 0 and relative to MenACWY recipients. Participants were mostly white British and included more females than males, and it was suggested by the authors that clonal diversity may have been underestimated.

The CDR3 spans 11 residues, from the cysteine through the phenylalanine. Only the CDR3 portion is preserved as DNA: 33 bases, with reading frame beginning at the first base. The CDR3 regions of human TCRbeta chains were analyzed by immunosequencing. Per the authors' processing: Repertoire TCRs were matched against a reference library of SARS-CoV-2-specific TCRs generated with the MIRA antigen-specificity platform. Breadth meant the fraction of unique TCRs that were SARS-CoV-2-associated, whereas depth meant the fraction of total T cells that were SARS-CoV-2-associated. Using the MIRA data, each spike-specific TCR was assigned both to the spike region to which the TCR was reactive and to a CD4 or CD8 class. Log10-transformed breadth and depth values were compared by one-way ANOVA with Sidak's multiple comparisons tests. Drawn from immuneACCESS, this table holds only the in-frame rearrangements with V and J called that TCRdb kept. Clones are partly lost; checked studies trace under half to an unresolved V gene and leave the rest unexplained. V and J calls and clone size follow that table, whereas D and trimming were derived from the DNA. The sample includes about 48,000 clones, with approximately 83% observed a single time. The leading ten clones occupy 5.5% to 8% of the sample.

The sequencing here drew on peripheral blood, taken 28 days after the second AZD1222 dose. The sequence derives from an adult who received the AZD1222 COVID-19 vaccine. The rearrangement combines TRBV21-1 with TRBJ2-1. TRBV21-1 is flagged as a pseudogene. Here the CDR3 is given as CASSSGDEQFF. The DNA is as follows: TGTGCCAGCAGCAGTGGGGACGAGCAGTTCTTC.